This TCR beta chain stems from a study of blood T cell repertoires in COVID-19. Study-level information: PBMCs, B-cell-depleted T cells, or T cells were the source of the cDNA or gDNA that made up the material.

Some clones are missing from TCRdb's copy, which holds only in-frame ones; the method was immunoSEQ multiplex PCR. The sample records about 120,000 clones, roughly four fifths being singletons. Germline V gene data show CDR1 as SGHKS and CDR2 as YYEKEE (reference sequence). This CDR3 region has 14 residues. Deletions cut 5 bases from V and 3 bases from J, with 9 bases between. This chain joins TRBV5-5 and TRBJ1-6; perhaps TRBD1 as D (6 bases). Sequencing was carried out using peripheral blood. This receptor was taken from a woman between 70 and 85 years old with acute or convalescent COVID-19. In DNA, the CDR3 is TGTGCCAGCAGGAGACAGGTCTATAATTCACCCCTCCACTTT. Translating gives CASRRQVYNSPLHF.